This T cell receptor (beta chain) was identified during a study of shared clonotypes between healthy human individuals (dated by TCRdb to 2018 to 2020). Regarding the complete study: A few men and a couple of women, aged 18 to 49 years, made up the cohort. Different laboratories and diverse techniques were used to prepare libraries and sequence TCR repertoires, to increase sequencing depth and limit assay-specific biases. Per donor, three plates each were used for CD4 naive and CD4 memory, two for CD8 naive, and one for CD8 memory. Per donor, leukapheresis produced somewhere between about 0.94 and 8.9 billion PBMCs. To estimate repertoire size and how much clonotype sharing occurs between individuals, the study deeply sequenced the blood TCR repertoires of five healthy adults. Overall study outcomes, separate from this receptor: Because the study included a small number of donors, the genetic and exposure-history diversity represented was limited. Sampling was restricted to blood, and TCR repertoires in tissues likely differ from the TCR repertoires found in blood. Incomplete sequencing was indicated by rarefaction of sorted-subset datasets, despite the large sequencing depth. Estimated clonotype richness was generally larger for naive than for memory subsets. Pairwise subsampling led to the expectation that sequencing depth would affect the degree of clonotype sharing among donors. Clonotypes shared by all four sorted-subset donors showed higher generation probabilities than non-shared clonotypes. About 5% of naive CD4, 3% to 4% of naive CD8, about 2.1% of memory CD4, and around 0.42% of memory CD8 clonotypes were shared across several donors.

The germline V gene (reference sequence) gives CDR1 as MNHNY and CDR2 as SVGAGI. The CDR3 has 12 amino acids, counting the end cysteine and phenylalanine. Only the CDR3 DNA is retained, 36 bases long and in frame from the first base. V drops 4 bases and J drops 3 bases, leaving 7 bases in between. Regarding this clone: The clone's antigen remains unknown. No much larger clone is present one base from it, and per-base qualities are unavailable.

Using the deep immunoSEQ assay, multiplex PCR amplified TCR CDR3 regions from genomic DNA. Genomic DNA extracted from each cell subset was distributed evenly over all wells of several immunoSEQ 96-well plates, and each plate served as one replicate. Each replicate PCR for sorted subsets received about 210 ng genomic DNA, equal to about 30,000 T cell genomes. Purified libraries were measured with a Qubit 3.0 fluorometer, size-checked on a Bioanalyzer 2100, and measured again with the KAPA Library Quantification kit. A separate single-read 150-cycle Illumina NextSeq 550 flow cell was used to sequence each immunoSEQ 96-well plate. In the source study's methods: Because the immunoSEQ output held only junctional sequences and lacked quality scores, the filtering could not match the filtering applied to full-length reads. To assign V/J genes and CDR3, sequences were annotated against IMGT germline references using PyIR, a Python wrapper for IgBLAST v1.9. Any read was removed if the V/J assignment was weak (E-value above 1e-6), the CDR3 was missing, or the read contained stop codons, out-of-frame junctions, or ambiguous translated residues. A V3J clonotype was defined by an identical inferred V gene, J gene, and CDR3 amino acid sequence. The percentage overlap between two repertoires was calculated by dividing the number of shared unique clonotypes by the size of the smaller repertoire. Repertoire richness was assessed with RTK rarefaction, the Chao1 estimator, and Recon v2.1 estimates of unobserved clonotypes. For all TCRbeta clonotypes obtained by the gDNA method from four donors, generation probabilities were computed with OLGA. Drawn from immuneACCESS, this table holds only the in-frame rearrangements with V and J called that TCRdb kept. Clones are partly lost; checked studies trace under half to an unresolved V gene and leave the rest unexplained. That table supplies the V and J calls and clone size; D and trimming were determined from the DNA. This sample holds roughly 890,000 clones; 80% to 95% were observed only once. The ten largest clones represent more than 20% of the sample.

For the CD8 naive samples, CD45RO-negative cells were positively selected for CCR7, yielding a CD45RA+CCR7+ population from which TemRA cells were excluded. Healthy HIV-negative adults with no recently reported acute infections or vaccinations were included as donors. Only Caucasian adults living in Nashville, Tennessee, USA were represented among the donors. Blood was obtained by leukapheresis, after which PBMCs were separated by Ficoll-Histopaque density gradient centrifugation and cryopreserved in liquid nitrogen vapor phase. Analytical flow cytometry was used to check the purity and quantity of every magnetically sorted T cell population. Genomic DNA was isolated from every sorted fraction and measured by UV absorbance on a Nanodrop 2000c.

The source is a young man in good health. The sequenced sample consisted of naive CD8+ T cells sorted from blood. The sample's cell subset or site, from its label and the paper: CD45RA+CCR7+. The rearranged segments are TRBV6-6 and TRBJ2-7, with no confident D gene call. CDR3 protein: CASSSRIYEQYF. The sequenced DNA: TGTGCCAGCAGTTCCAGGATCTACGAGCAGTACTTC.